This T cell receptor beta chain was recovered during a study of shared clonotypes between healthy human individuals. Turning to this clone: Its antigen is undetermined. Other nucleotide sequences in the sample specify the same CDR3.

For every subset, genomic DNA was evenly distributed across several immunoSEQ plates. Original methodology: Filtering differed, since immunoSEQ gave only junction sequences and no quality scores. TCRdb's table, derived via immunoSEQ multiplex PCR, lists solely in-frame clones and lacks some. V and J calls and clone size are given by that table; D and trimming were obtained from the DNA. The sample includes 900,000 to 1,200,000 clones, approximately 78% of them seen just once. CDR1 is SGDLS and CDR2 is YYNGEE in the germline V gene. Trimming removed 2 bases from V and 2 bases from J, with 6 bases in between. This CDR3 has 13 amino acids. Study-level findings and limits: With several donors compared, around 5% of naive CD4 clonotypes were shared.

Sequences were obtained from memory CD4+ T cells from PBMCs. Subset meaning: CD45RA-negative fraction. The source is a man between 18 and 29 years old in good health. Some clones in this sample may be carry-over from other donors' samples. V is TRBV9 and J is TRBJ2-3; D remains unclear. CDR3 DNA sequence: TGTGCCAGCAGCGTTGGAAACACAGATACGCAGTATTTT. Translation: CASSVGNTDTQYF.